This TCR beta chain was captured by sequencing in a study of shared clonotypes between healthy human individuals (dated by TCRdb to 2018 to 2021). Turning to the overall study: The cohort included a few men and a couple of women between 18 and 49 years of age. Per donor, three plates each were used for CD4 naive and CD4 memory, two for CD8 naive, and one for CD8 memory. To estimate repertoire size and how much clonotypes are shared between individuals, the study performed deep sequencing of blood TCR repertoires from about five healthy adults. Per donor, leukapheresis produced somewhere between about 0.9 and 9.5 billion PBMCs. To increase sequencing depth and limit assay-specific biases, TCR repertoire library preparation and sequencing were carried out by different laboratories using diverse techniques.

The cysteine opens and the phenylalanine closes a CDR3 of 13 amino acids. The read is trimmed to its CDR3 DNA, 39 bases read in frame from base 1. Per the germline V gene (reference sequence), MNHEY is the CDR1 and SMNVEV is the CDR2. V drops 2 bases and J drops 4 bases, leaving 6 bases in between. A word on this clone: No cognate antigen has been identified for it. The record has no base qualities; no much larger clone is one base away.

Using the deep immunoSEQ assay, multiplex PCR amplified TCR CDR3 regions from genomic DNA. For each cell subset, the extracted genomic DNA was distributed evenly across all wells of several immunoSEQ 96-well plates, and each plate served as one replicate. For sorted subsets, each replicate PCR was loaded with approximately 0.2 ug genomic DNA, equivalent to 30,000 or so T cell genomes. Purified libraries were measured with a Qubit 3.0 fluorometer, size-checked on a Bioanalyzer 2100, and measured again with the KAPA Library Quantification kit. Each immunoSEQ 96-well plate was sequenced on its own single-read 150-cycle Illumina NextSeq 550 flow cell. The published analysis was carried out like this. The immunoSEQ output contained only junctional sequences without quality scores, so filtering could not match that applied to full-length reads. To assign V/J genes and CDR3, sequences were annotated against IMGT germline references using PyIR, a Python wrapper for IgBLAST v1.9. Reads with weak V/J assignments (E-value above 1e-6), missing CDR3, stop codons, out-of-frame junctions, or ambiguous translated residues were removed. V3J clonotypes were defined as sequences sharing an identical inferred V gene, J gene, and CDR3 amino acid sequence. The percentage overlap between two repertoires was calculated by dividing the number of shared unique clonotypes by the size of the smaller repertoire. Richness of each repertoire was evaluated using RTK rarefaction, the Chao1 estimator, and Recon v2.1 estimates of unobserved clonotypes. For all TCRbeta clonotypes obtained by the gDNA method from four donors, generation probabilities were computed with OLGA. Drawn from immuneACCESS, this table holds only the in-frame rearrangements with V and J called that TCRdb kept. Clones are partly lost; checked studies trace under half to an unresolved V gene and leave the rest unexplained. D and trimming were read from the DNA, whereas the V and J calls and clone size are those reported in that table. This sample lists more than 2 million clones; just under 95% were detected once. The ten top clones hold 0.9% to 1.4% of the sample.

Summary of the overall study and its limitations: Because the study included only a small number of donors, the genetic and exposure-history diversity represented was limited. Higher generation probabilities were observed for clonotypes shared by all four sorted-subset donors than for non-shared clonotypes. Sampling was restricted to blood, and TCR repertoires in tissues likely differ from the TCR repertoires found in blood. Based on pairwise subsampling, the degree of clonotype sharing among donors was expected to be affected by sequencing depth. Larger estimated clonotype richness was generally found for naive subsets than for memory subsets. Incomplete sequencing was indicated by rarefaction of sorted-subset datasets, despite the large sequencing depth. Approximately 5% of naive CD4, roughly 3.6% of naive CD8, roughly 2.4% of memory CD4, and roughly 0.4% of memory CD8 clonotypes were shared across four donors.

CD8 naive samples were CD45RO-negative cells positively selected for CCR7, giving a CD45RA+CCR7+ population that excluded TemRA cells. The donors were healthy, HIV-negative adults who had no recently reported acute infections or vaccinations. Every donor was a Caucasian adult residing in Nashville, Tennessee, USA. After blood collection by leukapheresis, PBMCs were isolated using Ficoll-Histopaque density gradient centrifugation and then cryopreserved in the vapor phase of liquid nitrogen. Purity and quantity of every magnetically sorted T cell population were checked by analytical flow cytometry. From each sorted fraction, genomic DNA was isolated and quantified by UV absorbance on a Nanodrop 2000c.

This chain is built from TRBV27 and TRBJ1-5; too little of a D gene remains to name it. Sequencing was carried out using naive CD8+ T cells sorted from blood. The meaning of the sample's cell subset or site label: CD45RA+CCR7+. The TCR originated in a man younger than 35 in good health. Here is the DNA: TGTGCCAGCAGTTTAATGAGTAATCAGCCCCAGCATTTT. Its translation reads: CASSLMSNQPQHF.